One TCR beta chain is described in this entry. Germline V gene data show CDR1 as SEHNR and CDR2 as FQNEAQ (reference sequence). Trimming cost V 5 bases and J 0 bases; bases outside gene matches: 7. The CDR3 sequence is 16 residues long. This record comes from a study of blood T cell repertoires in COVID-19. Per the original methods: The assay estimated nucleated cells by amplifying reference gene primers. This table comes from immunoSEQ multiplex PCR, and its TCRdb copy is limited to in-frame clones, with some not included. The V and J calls and clone size come from that table; D and trimming were worked out from the DNA. The sample lists under 150,000 clones, 81% occurring once.

This TCR derives from a woman aged 55-70 years with active or convalescent COVID-19. The sample was peripheral blood. The genes are TRBV7-9 and TRBJ2-1; 7 positions match TRBD1. Written as DNA, the CDR3 is TGTGCCAGCAGCCCAAGGGGGCGGAGCTCCTACAATGAGCAGTTCTTC. Translating it yields CASSPRGRSSYNEQFF.